One and the same sample provided the 7 T cell receptor beta chains below, sequenced in a study of T cells in localized non-small cell lung cancer. Clones were read by immunoSEQ multiplex PCR, and TCRdb kept only the in-frame ones, dropping some. Of 40,000 to 60,000 clones in the sample, around 81% are singletons; the top ten hold 15% to 20%. The material was peripheral blood mononuclear cells, obtained before any cancer treatment. Receptor source: a man between 40 and 70 years old with stage III lung adenocarcinoma.

The rearrangement uses TRBV7-2 and TRBJ2-5; 10 bases line up with TRBD1. Per the germline V gene, CDR1 is SGHTA and CDR2 is FQGNSA. This CDR3 region has 15 residues. The ends lost 3 bases at V and 3 bases at J; junction bases unmatched: 4. The CDR3 sequence: CASSFGGTGEETQYF. The CDR3, as DNA: TGTGCCAGCAGCTTTGGCGGGACAGGGGAAGAGACCCAGTACTTC. Based on the CDR3 plus reference TRBV7-2 and TRBJ2-5, the full variable domain is GAGVSQSPSNKVTEKGKDVELRCDPISGHTALYWYRQSLGQGLEFLIYFQGNSAPDKSGLPSDRFSAERTGGSVSTLTIQRTQQEDSAVYLCASSFGGTGEETQYFGPGTRLLVL.

The rearrangement links TRBV5-4 to TRBJ2-3; the match to TRBD2 covers 11 bases. Germline CDR1 is SGHNT and CDR2 is YYREEE (reference sequence). Losses at the gene ends were 4 bases for V and 4 bases for J; bases not matched to a gene: 8. The CDR3 runs to 16 residues. This CDR3 reads CASSHLAGGGADTQYF. In DNA, the CDR3 is TGTGCCAGCAGCCATCTAGCGGGGGGCGGGGCAGATACGCAGTATTTT.

The CDR3: CASSTGTGTGNTIYF. The CDR3 DNA is TGTGCCAGCTCAACCGGGACAGGGACTGGAAACACCATATATTTT. This rearrangement joins TRBV18 to TRBJ1-3; 9 bases map to TRBD1. The trim removed 5 bases at V and 2 bases at J, leaving 4 bases unmatched. The length of the CDR3 is 15 residues. Germline lookup yields CDR1 KGHSH and CDR2 LQKENI.

The gene calls are TRBV4-2 and TRBJ2-5; 9 bases align to TRBD2. J lost 5 bases, V lost 0 bases, and 4 bases had no gene match. Germline V gene lookup returns CDR1 LGHNA and CDR2 YNFKEQ. CDR3 length: 15 residues. CDR3 sequence: CASSQDGGGDETQYF. The CDR3 bases are TGTGCCAGCAGCCAAGACGGCGGGGGGGACGAGACCCAGTACTTC.

The chain has TRBV4-2 and TRBJ2-1, with a tentative D call TRBD1 (6 bases). The CDR3 spans 14 residues. Germline CDR1 and CDR2: LGHNA and YNFKEQ. Trimming pared 4 bases from V and 3 bases from J, leaving 10 bases between. The CDR3, as DNA: TGTGCCAGCAGCCCAGGGACATACTACAATGAGCAGTTCTTC. Amino acids: CASSPGTYYNEQFF.

This sequence joins TRBV11-2 and TRBJ2-1; 11 positions match TRBD2. The CDR3 has 15 residues. The V segment lost 2 bases and the J segment 6 bases; nucleotides outside the gene matches: 3. Germline V gene lookup returns CDR1 SGHAT and CDR2 FQNNGV. The CDR3 DNA reads as TGTGCCAGCAGCTTATCTAGCGGGGGGCCCAATGAGCAGTTCTTC. Translating gives CASSLSSGGPNEQFF.

The gene calls are TRBV5-1 and TRBJ2-1, with 9 bases aligning to TRBD2. Losses at the gene ends were 0 bases for V and 5 bases for J; bases not matched to a gene: 15. The CDR3 contains 19 residues. The V gene's germline CDR1 is SGHRS and CDR2 YFSETQ. CDR3 bases: TGCGCCAGCAGCTTGGTGACTGGAGGCGGGGGGGTTCGGAACAATGAGCAGTTCTTC. Translating gives CASSLVTGGGGVRNNEQFF. The complete variable domain, with remaining parts taken from reference TRBV5-1 and TRBJ2-1, reads KAGVTQTPRYLIKTRGQQVTLSCSPISGHRSVSWYQQTPGQGLQFLFEYFSETQRNKGNFPGRFSGRQFSNSRSEMNVSTLELGDSALYLCASSLVTGGGGVRNNEQFFGPGTRLTVL.